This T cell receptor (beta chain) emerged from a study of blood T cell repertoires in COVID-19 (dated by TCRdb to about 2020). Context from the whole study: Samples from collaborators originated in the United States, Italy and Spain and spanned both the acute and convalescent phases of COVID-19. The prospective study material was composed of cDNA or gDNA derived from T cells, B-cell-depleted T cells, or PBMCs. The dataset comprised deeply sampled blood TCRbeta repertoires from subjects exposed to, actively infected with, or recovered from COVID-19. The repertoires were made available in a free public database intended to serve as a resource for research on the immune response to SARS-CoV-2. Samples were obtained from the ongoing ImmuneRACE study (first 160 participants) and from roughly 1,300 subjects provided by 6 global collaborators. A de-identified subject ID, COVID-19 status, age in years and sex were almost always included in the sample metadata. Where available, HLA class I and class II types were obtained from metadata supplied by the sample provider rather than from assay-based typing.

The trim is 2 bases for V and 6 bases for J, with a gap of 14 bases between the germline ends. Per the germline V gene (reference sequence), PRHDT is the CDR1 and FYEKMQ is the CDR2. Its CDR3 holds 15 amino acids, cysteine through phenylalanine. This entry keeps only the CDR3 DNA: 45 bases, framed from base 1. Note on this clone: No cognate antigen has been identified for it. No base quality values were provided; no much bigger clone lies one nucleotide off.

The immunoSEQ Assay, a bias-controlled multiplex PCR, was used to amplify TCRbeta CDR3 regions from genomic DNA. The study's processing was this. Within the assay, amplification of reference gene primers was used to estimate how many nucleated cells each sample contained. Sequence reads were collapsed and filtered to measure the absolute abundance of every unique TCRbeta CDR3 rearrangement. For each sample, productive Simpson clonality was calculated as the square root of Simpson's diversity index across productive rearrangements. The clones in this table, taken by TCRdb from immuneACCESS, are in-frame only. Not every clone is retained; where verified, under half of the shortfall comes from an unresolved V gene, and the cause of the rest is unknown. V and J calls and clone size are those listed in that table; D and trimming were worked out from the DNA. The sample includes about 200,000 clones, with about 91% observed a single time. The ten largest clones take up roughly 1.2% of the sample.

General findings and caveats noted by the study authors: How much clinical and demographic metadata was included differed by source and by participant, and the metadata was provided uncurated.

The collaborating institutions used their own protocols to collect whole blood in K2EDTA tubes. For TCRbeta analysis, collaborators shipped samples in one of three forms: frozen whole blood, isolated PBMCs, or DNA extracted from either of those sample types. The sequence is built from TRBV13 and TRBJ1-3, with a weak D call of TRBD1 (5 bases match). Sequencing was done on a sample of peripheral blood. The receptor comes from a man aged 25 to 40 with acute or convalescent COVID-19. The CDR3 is CASSLTGLTKNTIYF. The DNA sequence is TGTGCCAGCAGCTTAACGGGACTCACAAAAAACACCATATATTTT.